These 28 T cell receptor beta chains share one sample of origin, sequenced in a study of shared clonotypes between healthy human individuals. The data were produced by immunoSEQ multiplex PCR, yet TCRdb's version contains in-frame clones alone and is incomplete. The sample has about 600,000 clones, more than 95% seen once; the top ten hold roughly 0.055%. Sequencing was done on a sample of naive CD4+ T cells sorted from blood. Subset defined: CD45RA+ positively selected. The source of these receptors is a young woman in good health.

This clone came up once. This chain joins TRBV4-1 and TRBJ2-1; the D is unclear. The germline gives CDR1 MGHRA, CDR2 YSYEKL. The CDR3 totals 15 residues. The ends were cut back, 4 bases at V and 2 bases at J, with 12 bases in the middle. DNA for the CDR3: TGCGCCAGCAGCCGGTTCCTCCGGGCCTACAATGAGCAGTTCTTC. This gives the protein CASSRFLRAYNEQFF.

This sequence joins TRBV10-1 and TRBJ1-5; tentative D call: TRBD1 (6 bases). This CDR3 region has 18 residues. The germline gives CDR1 WNHNN, CDR2 SYGVQD (reference sequence). The V end was cut by 1 base, the J end by 4 bases, with 20 bases between. The CDR3 spells CASSEWPHQNRENQPQHF. CDR3 sequence (DNA): TGCGCCAGCAGTGAGTGGCCACACCAAAACAGGGAAAATCAGCCCCAGCATTTT.

The rearrangement joins TRBV6-6 to TRBJ1-3, with D uncertain. The V end lost 6 bases, the J end lost 1 base, and 10 bases lay between the germline ends. This CDR3 comprises 14 residues. Germline V CDR1 and CDR2: MNHNY, SVGAGI (reference sequence). The CDR3 protein is CASRLQLSGNTIYF. CDR3 coding DNA: TGTGCCAGCAGATTACAGCTTTCTGGAAACACCATATATTTT.

This chain links TRBV10-3 with TRBJ1-5; no firm D call. Germline CDR1 reads ENHRY; CDR2 reads SYGVKD. Trimming left V 2 bases short and J 5 bases short, with 7 bases between. This CDR3 is 13 amino acids long. The CDR3 here is CAISELGDQPQHF. In DNA form, the CDR3 reads TGTGCCATCAGTGAGCTTGGAGATCAGCCCCAGCATTTT.

The V gene is TRBV28, the J gene TRBJ1-4; 8 bases line up with TRBD1. Unmatched junction bases numbered 6, after V lost 5 bases and J lost 4 bases. CDR3 length: 15 residues. Germline V gene lookup returns CDR1 MDHEN and CDR2 SYDVKM. Here the CDR3 DNA reads TGTGCCAGCAGTCTGTCAACAGGGGGTAATGAAAAACTGTTTTTT. Translated, it gives CASSLSTGGNEKLFF. Full variable domain (missing parts from reference TRBV28 and TRBJ1-4): DVKVTQSSRYLVKRTGEKVFLECVQDMDHENMFWYRQDPGLGLRLIYFSYDVKMKEKGDIPEGYSVSREKKERFSLILESASTNQTSMYLCASSLSTGGNEKLFFGSGTQLSVL.

The chain has TRBV5-1 and TRBJ1-2, with 7 bases fitting TRBD1. The CDR3 runs to 16 residues. The ends lost 4 bases at V and 2 bases at J; junction bases unmatched: 11. Germline CDR1 SGHRS, CDR2 YFSETQ. The CDR3 loop reads CASSPRTGPVNYGYTF. The CDR3, as DNA: TGCGCCAGCAGCCCTCGGACAGGCCCGGTGAACTATGGCTACACCTTC.

The rearrangement links TRBV18 to TRBJ1-1, with 7 nucleotides matching TRBD1. V was pared by 2 bases and J by 7 bases, with 13 bases of the junction left unmatched. In germline, CDR1 is KGHSH, CDR2 LQKENI. This CDR3 has 16 residues. Here the CDR3 reads CASSPSRDSLLIEAFF. Here the CDR3 DNA reads TGTGCCAGCTCACCAAGCCGGGACAGCCTACTGATTGAAGCTTTCTTT.

The chain employs TRBV7-8 and TRBJ2-2; the D gene is possibly TRBD2 (6 bases). Germline lookup yields CDR1 SGHVS and CDR2 FQNEAQ. This CDR3 comprises 15 residues. V lost 2 bases and J lost 4, with 11 bases in between. The CDR3 loop is CASSLWRDGTGELFF. CDR3 nucleotides: TGTGCCAGCAGCTTATGGCGGGACGGCACCGGGGAGCTGTTTTTT.

CDR3 nucleotides: TGTGCCAGCAGCTTAGCTTTGGACCGATTGTTCTCGGGAAACACCATATATTTT. Its translation: CASSLALDRLFSGNTIYF. The chain employs TRBV7-9 and TRBJ1-3; D uncertain. V was cut by 0 bases and J by 4 bases, with 19 bases left in between. CDR3 length: 18 amino acids. Looked up from germline, CDR1 is SEHNR and CDR2 is FQNEAQ (reference sequence). The entire variable domain, with the rest obtained from reference TRBV7-9 and TRBJ1-3, is as follows: DTGVSQNPRHKITKRGQNVTFRCDPISEHNRLYWYRQTLGQGPEFLTYFQNEAQLEKSRLLSDRFSAERPKGSFSTLEIQRTEQGDSAMYLCASSLALDRLFSGNTIYFGEGSWLTVV.

The chain carries TRBV19 and TRBJ2-7; D unclear. Trimming shortened V by 6 bases and J by 0 bases, and 12 bases separated the two germline ends. CDR1 LNHDA and CDR2 SQIVND come from the germline V gene (reference sequence). CDR3 length equals 14 residues. The CDR3 protein is CASRAGTLSYEQYF. CDR3 DNA: TGTGCCAGTAGGGCCGGTACACTCTCCTACGAGCAGTACTTC. Full variable domain (missing parts from reference TRBV19 and TRBJ2-7): DGGITQSPKYLFRKEGQNVTLSCEQNLNHDAMYWYRQDPGQGLRLIYYSQIVNDFQKGDIAEGYSVSREKKESFPLTVTSAQKNPTAFYLCASRAGTLSYEQYFGPGTRLTVT.

This clone showed up just once. This rearrangement joins TRBV4-1 to TRBJ2-2; a weak D match, TRBD2 (5 bases). The V end was cut by 6 bases, the J end by 0 bases, with 11 bases between. The CDR3 spans 15 residues. Germline assignment: CDR1 MGHRA and CDR2 YSYEKL. CDR3 in DNA: TGCGCCAGCAGACTCGCCGGGACGAACACCGGGGAGCTGTTTTTT. Translation gives CASRLAGTNTGELFF.

V gene TRBV30 combines with J gene TRBJ2-1; D might be TRBD1 (6 bases). Germline CDR1 GTSNPN, CDR2 SVGIG (reference sequence). Trimming took off 0 bases at V and 4 bases at J, with 13 bases between the two ends. CDR3 length equals 15 residues. CDR3 amino acids: CAWSVGAVEYNEQFF. Here the CDR3 DNA reads TGTGCCTGGAGTGTGGGGGCAGTCGAATACAATGAGCAGTTCTTC.

The gene calls are TRBV9 and TRBJ1-5; 8 nucleotides line up with TRBD1. The CDR3 contains 16 residues. Germline V gene sequence: CDR1 SGDLS, CDR2 YYNGEE. Losses at the gene ends were 1 base for V and 3 bases for J; bases not matched to a gene: 6. The CDR3 loop is CASSVTRDRINQPQHF. CDR3 bases: TGTGCCAGCAGCGTAACCCGGGACAGGATCAATCAGCCCCAGCATTTT. Looking up the rest from reference TRBV9 and TRBJ1-5 gives the full variable domain: DSGVTQTPKHLITATGQRVTLRCSPRSGDLSVYWYQQSLDQGLQFLIQYYNGEERAKGNILERFSAQQFPDLHSELNLSSLELGDSALYFCASSVTRDRINQPQHFGDGTRLSIL.

The rearrangement joins TRBV7-8 to TRBJ1-1; D remains ambiguous. Germline CDR1 SGHVS, CDR2 FQNEAQ. Trimming removed 2 bases from V and 1 base from J, with 8 bases in between. CDR3 length equals 14 residues. The CDR3 is CASSLPGKNTEAFF. The CDR3 nucleotides are TGTGCCAGCAGCTTACCCGGAAAGAACACTGAAGCTTTCTTT.

The rearrangement links TRBV5-1 to TRBJ2-7, with 7 positions matching TRBD1. Per germline, CDR1 SGHRS and CDR2 YFSETQ. The CDR3 loop spans 15 amino acids. V shed 6 bases, J shed 0 bases, and the junction held 9 bases outside the gene matches. The CDR3 sequence is CASKVGTASSYEQYF. The CDR3 coding sequence is TGCGCCAGCAAGGTCGGGACAGCGAGCTCCTACGAGCAGTACTTC.

This chain links TRBV28 with TRBJ1-1, with D perhaps matching TRBD1 (5 bases). V lost 3 bases and J lost 4, with 9 bases in between. The CDR3 consists of 13 residues. CDR1 MDHEN and CDR2 SYDVKM come from the germline V gene. The DNA of the CDR3 is TGTGCCAGCAGTTTCCGGGACGGCACTGAAGCTTTCTTT. It yields the protein CASSFRDGTEAFF.

To note about this clone: Germline is not matched at one junction end, which may reflect a read error. The chain is built from TRBV29-1 and TRBJ2-1; D is uncertain. CDR1 and CDR2 (germline): SQVTM, ANQGSEA. CDR3 length: 13 residues. CDR3 in DNA: TGCAGCGTTGAAGGGACCTCCCACAATGAGCAGTTCTTC. Residues: CSVEGTSHNEQFF.

The gene calls are TRBV2 and TRBJ2-1; D might be TRBD1 (6 bases). Germline V gives CDR1 SNHLY, CDR2 FYNNEI. The ends were cut back, 7 bases at V and 8 bases at J, with 9 bases in the middle. CDR3 length: 11 residues. The CDR3 reads CASTKGDEQFF. The CDR3, as DNA: TGTGCCAGCACCAAGGGGGATGAGCAGTTCTTC. Supplemented by reference TRBV2 and TRBJ2-1, the full variable domain reads EPEVTQTPSHQVTQMGQEVILRCVPISNHLYFYWYRQILGQKVEFLVSFYNNEISEKSEIFDDQFSVERPDGSNFTLKIRSTKLEDSAMYFCASTKGDEQFFGPGTRLTVL.

The genes are TRBV7-8 and TRBJ2-3; 8 bases agree with TRBD1. Germline CDR1 is SGHVS and CDR2 is FQNEAQ. CDR3 length equals 17 residues. Trimming at V came to 2 bases and at J to 4 bases, leaving 11 bases not matched to a gene. The CDR3 DNA is TGTGCCAGCAGCTTACATCCCCAGGGGGCGCGTGCAGATACGCAGTATTTT. The encoded protein is CASSLHPQGARADTQYF.

This chain connects TRBV28 to TRBJ1-6, with 7 nucleotides matching TRBD1. V shed 5 bases and J 10 bases; nucleotides not matched to a gene: 11. The CDR3 runs 15 residues. Germline CDR1 is MDHEN and CDR2 is SYDVKM. The CDR3 coding sequence is TGTGCCAGCAGTCCCGGACAGGCCCTGAGCTCACCCCTCCACTTT. Its translation: CASSPGQALSSPLHF.

A word on this clone: Other DNA sequences in the sample encode the same CDR3. The rearrangement links TRBV30 to TRBJ2-3; D remains unclear. The CDR3 runs 11 residues. Per the germline V gene, CDR1 is GTSNPN and CDR2 is SVGIG (reference sequence). V was shortened by 0 bases and J by 6 bases, with 4 bases between the two germline ends. The CDR3: CAWSVGDTQYF. CDR3 nucleotide sequence: TGTGCCTGGAGTGTAGGGGATACGCAGTATTTT.

This chain joins TRBV6-5 and TRBJ2-7; no clear D gene. The CDR3 has 14 amino acids. CDR1 MNHEY and CDR2 SVGAGI come from the germline V gene. V was shortened by 0 bases and J by 5 bases, with 11 bases between the two germline ends. The CDR3 region is CASSYSSSVHEQYF. CDR3 nucleotides: TGTGCCAGCAGTTACTCGAGTTCGGTCCACGAGCAGTACTTC.

The V call is TRBV9, the J call TRBJ1-5, with 10 positions matching TRBD1. This CDR3 is 14 amino acids long. Germline assignment: CDR1 SGDLS and CDR2 YYNGEE. Trimming took 3 bases from V and 9 from J; bases not matched to a gene: 6. The CDR3 region is CASSADRGLSPQHF. The CDR3 region has the DNA TGTGCCAGCAGCGCGGACAGGGGGTTATCGCCCCAGCATTTT.

The rearrangement links TRBV18 to TRBJ2-7, with 11 nucleotides matching TRBD1. The CDR3 has 15 residues. CDR1 and CDR2 from the germline V gene are KGHSH and LQKENI. V lost 6 bases to trimming and J lost 4 bases; unmatched junction nucleotides: 8. CDR3 amino acids: CASSRGQGVIYEQYF. DNA for the CDR3: TGTGCCAGCTCGCGGGGACAGGGGGTAATATACGAGCAGTACTTC.

J is TRBJ2-7 and V is TRBV7-2; tentatively, D is TRBD2 (6 bases). CDR1 is SGHTA and CDR2 is FQGNSA in the germline V gene. V dropped 3 bases and J dropped 2 bases, with 14 bases sitting between them. There are 15 residues in the CDR3. CDR3 sequence: CASSFGYGSAYEQYF. The CDR3 DNA reads as TGTGCCAGCAGCTTTGGTTACGGGAGTGCCTACGAGCAGTACTTC.

The rearrangement joins TRBV5-6 to TRBJ2-7; D is uncertain. The CDR3 loop spans 14 amino acids. In germline, CDR1 is SGHDT, CDR2 YYEEEE. The V end lost 4 bases, the J end lost 0 bases, and 11 bases lay between the germline ends. The CDR3 loop is CASSLEKSSYEQYF. The CDR3 nucleotides read TGTGCCAGCAGCCTAGAGAAAAGCTCCTACGAGCAGTACTTC.

CDR3 sequence reads: CASSLQGGGGPYNEQFF. The CDR3 DNA reads as TGCGCCAGCAGCTTGCAGGGAGGTGGCGGACCCTACAATGAGCAGTTCTTC. The J gene is TRBJ2-1, the V gene TRBV5-1; a weak D match, TRBD2 (6 bases). The germline V gene has CDR1 SGHRS and CDR2 YFSETQ. V was cut by 1 base and J by 2 bases, with 16 bases left in between. This CDR3 region has 17 residues.

The chain carries TRBV19 and TRBJ2-2, with 7 bases matching TRBD2. CDR3 length: 15 amino acids. Germline V lookup: CDR1 LNHDA, CDR2 SQIVND (reference sequence). V lost 5 bases to trimming and J lost 6 bases; unmatched junction nucleotides: 9. The CDR3 nucleotides are TGTGCCAGTAGTGTAGGAGCGGGAATGGCCGGGGAGCTGTTTTTT. Its translation is CASSVGAGMAGELFF.